A selection of T cell receptor beta chains follows, all from one sample in a study of beta chain features in type 1 diabetes. The data were produced by immunoSEQ multiplex PCR, yet TCRdb's version contains in-frame clones alone and is incomplete. The sample holds some 270,000 clones, 8% seen once. Sequencing used central memory CD4+ T cells from blood. All receptors derive from a woman aged 18-29 years in good health. The CDR3 runs from the conserved cysteine through the conserved F or W. Each record gives: J gene, V gene, clone size, CDR3 protein. Rows may omit the clone size; those that give it use once, few, many or a size class.

j_gene: TRBJ1-6; v_gene: TRBV7-6; abundance: few; CDR3aa: CASSQQGASSPLHF
j_gene: TRBJ2-3; v_gene: TRBV4-3; abundance: many; CDR3aa: CASSPGGGRTDTQYF
j_gene: TRBJ2-1; v_gene: TRBV5-8; abundance: few; CDR3aa: CASSLEGYSYNEQFF
j_gene: TRBJ2-1; v_gene: TRBV4-2; abundance: few; CDR3aa: CASSRGTRNEQFF
j_gene: TRBJ1-5; v_gene: TRBV19; abundance: many; CDR3aa: CASSWGFDRVGSAQHF
j_gene: TRBJ2-1; v_gene: TRBV7-9; abundance: many; CDR3aa: CASSPAGTRGYNEQFF
j_gene: TRBJ2-1; v_gene: TRBV20-1; abundance: -; CDR3aa: CSAPTVIGQFF
j_gene: TRBJ2-5; v_gene: TRBV5-1; abundance: few; CDR3aa: CASSLRAEYQETQYF
j_gene: TRBJ1-2; v_gene: TRBV7-2; abundance: many; CDR3aa: CASSLSWTNYGYTF
j_gene: TRBJ2-1; v_gene: TRBV29-1; abundance: many; CDR3aa: CSVDGSSGLPYNEQFF
j_gene: TRBJ2-3; v_gene: TRBV9; abundance: -; CDR3aa: CASSVATGGSLDTQYF
j_gene: TRBJ2-3; v_gene: TRBV7-2; abundance: -; CDR3aa: CASSQDVAGGKDTQYF
j_gene: TRBJ1-6; v_gene: TRBV7-3; abundance: few; CDR3aa: CASSQTPENSPLHF
j_gene: TRBJ2-7; v_gene: TRBV19; abundance: many; CDR3aa: CASTLRVGREQYF
j_gene: TRBJ1-3; v_gene: TRBV5-5; abundance: -; CDR3aa: CASSFMTGNSGNTIYF
j_gene: TRBJ2-6; v_gene: TRBV7-2; abundance: few; CDR3aa: CASSFWESGANVLTF
j_gene: TRBJ1-1; v_gene: TRBV7-3; abundance: many; CDR3aa: CASSFDGNTEAFF
j_gene: TRBJ2-3; v_gene: TRBV4-1; abundance: -; CDR3aa: CASSQDGGTLTDTQYF
j_gene: TRBJ2-5; v_gene: TRBV14; abundance: few; CDR3aa: CASSARTGLGETQYF
j_gene: TRBJ1-1; v_gene: TRBV25-1; abundance: -; CDR3aa: CASSQARNTEAFF
j_gene: TRBJ1-1; v_gene: TRBV27; abundance: -; CDR3aa: CASRSLGLDTEAFF
j_gene: TRBJ2-5; v_gene: TRBV25-1; abundance: few; CDR3aa: CASSEYRGRGRVETQYF
j_gene: TRBJ1-2; v_gene: TRBV30; abundance: few; CDR3aa: CAWSAGDIYGYTF
j_gene: TRBJ2-3; v_gene: TRBV2; abundance: many; CDR3aa: CASSVYQGYTQYF
j_gene: TRBJ2-1; v_gene: TRBV5-6; abundance: few; CDR3aa: CASSLFRQGDNEQFF
j_gene: TRBJ1-5; v_gene: TRBV7-2; abundance: -; CDR3aa: CASSLNAGTQPQHF
j_gene: TRBJ1-2; v_gene: TRBV30; abundance: -; CDR3aa: CAWQNRILHYGYTF